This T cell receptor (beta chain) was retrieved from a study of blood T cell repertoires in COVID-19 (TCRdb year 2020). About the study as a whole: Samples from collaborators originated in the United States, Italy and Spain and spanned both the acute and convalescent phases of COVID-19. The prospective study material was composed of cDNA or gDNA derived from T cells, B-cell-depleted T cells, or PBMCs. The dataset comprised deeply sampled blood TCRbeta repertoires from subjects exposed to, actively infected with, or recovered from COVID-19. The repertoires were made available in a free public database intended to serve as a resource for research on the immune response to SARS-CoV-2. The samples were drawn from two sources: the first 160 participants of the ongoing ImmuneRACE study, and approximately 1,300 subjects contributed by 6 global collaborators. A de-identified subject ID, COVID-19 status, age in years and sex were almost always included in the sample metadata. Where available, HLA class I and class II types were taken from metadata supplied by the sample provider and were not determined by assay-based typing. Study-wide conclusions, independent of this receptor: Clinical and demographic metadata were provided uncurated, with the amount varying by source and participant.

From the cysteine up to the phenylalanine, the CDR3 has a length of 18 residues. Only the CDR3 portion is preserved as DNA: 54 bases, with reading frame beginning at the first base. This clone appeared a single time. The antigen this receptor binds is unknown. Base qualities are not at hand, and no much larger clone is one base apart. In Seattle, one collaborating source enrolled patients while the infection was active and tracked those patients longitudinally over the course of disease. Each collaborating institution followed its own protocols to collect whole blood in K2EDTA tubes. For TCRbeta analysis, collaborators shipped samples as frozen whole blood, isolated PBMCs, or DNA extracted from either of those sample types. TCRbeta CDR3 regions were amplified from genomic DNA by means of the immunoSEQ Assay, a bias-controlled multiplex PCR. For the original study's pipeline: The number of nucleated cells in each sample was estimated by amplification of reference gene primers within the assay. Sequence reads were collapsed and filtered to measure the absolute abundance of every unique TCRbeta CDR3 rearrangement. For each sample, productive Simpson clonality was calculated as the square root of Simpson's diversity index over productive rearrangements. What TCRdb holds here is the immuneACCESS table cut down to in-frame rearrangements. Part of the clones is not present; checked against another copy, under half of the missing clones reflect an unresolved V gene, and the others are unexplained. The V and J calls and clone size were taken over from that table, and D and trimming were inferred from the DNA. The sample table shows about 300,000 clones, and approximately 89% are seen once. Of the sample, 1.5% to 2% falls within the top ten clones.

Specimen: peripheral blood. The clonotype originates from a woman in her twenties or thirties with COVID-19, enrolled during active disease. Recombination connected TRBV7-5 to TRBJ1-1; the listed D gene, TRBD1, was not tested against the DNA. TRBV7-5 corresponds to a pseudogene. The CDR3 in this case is CVRSLVTGDNCMNTEAFF. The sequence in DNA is TGTGTCAGAAGCTTAGTAACCGGGGACAACTGCATGAACACTGAAGCTTTCTTT.